These T cell receptor beta chains were read from a single sample in a study of T cell repertoires in cytomegalovirus infection. TCRdb processed the reads anew with MiXCR; each CDR3 protein has one entry. The sample lists roughly 990,000 distinct CDR3 sequences; less than 35% were seen once. These receptors are not linked to any known antigen. The source was cultured CD8+ T cells from PBMCs, collected from culture after CMV antigen stimulation. The receptors here all came from a human donor in good health (CMV status not recorded). Some clones in this sample may be carry-over from other donors' samples. Both conserved end residues are part of each CDR3. Each record gives: J gene, D gene, clone size, V gene, CDR3 DNA, CDR3 protein. A D gene is named only where the DNA matches it firmly. Not all rows give a size; the values are once, few, many and, for expanded clones, a class.

>TRBJ1-2|.|.|TRBV20-1
TGCAGTGCCGAGAAGGAGACTATGGGCTACACCTTC
CSAEKETMGYTF
>TRBJ1-3|.|.|TRBV28
TGTGCCAGCAGTCCCGGGGGGGCTCTCTCTGGAAACACCATATATTTT
CASSPGGALSGNTIYF
>TRBJ2-3|TRBD2|.|TRBV9
TGTGCCAGCAGCGATAGCGGGAGGAGCACAGATACGCAGTATTTT
CASSDSGRSTDTQYF
>TRBJ1-2|.|.|TRBV6-2/TRBV6-3
TGTGCCAGCAGTTACGGGCACCCCTCTAACTATGGCTACACCTTC
CASSYGHPSNYGYTF
>TRBJ2-3|TRBD1|.|TRBV28
TGTGCCAGCAGTTCATGGACAGGGAGGTTAGATACGCAGTATTTT
CASSSWTGRLDTQYF
>TRBJ2-1|.|few|TRBV5-4
TGTGCCAGCAGCTTGGAGGTAATGGCGGACTACAATGAGCAGTTCTTC
CASSLEVMADYNEQFF
>TRBJ1-1|.|.|TRBV6-5
TGTGCCAGCAGTTCTGGGGGGGAAAAGAACACTGAAGCTTTCTTT
CASSSGGEKNTEAFF
>TRBJ2-7|.|.|TRBV25-1
TGTGCCAGCAGTGAATGGAGAGGGTCACCCTACGAGCAGTACTTC
CASSEWRGSPYEQYF
>TRBJ2-1|TRBD1|many|TRBV28
TGTGCCAGCATTTCTCCGGGACAGGGGGACAATGAGCAGTTCTTC
CASISPGQGDNEQFF
>TRBJ2-7|.|many|TRBV7-6
TGTGCCAGCAGCTTCTCCCCAGGGGCCTCCTACGAGCAGTACTTC
CASSFSPGASYEQYF
>TRBJ1-4|.|few|TRBV7-6
TGTGCCAGCAGCTTAGCGGGACTTAAGGGGGCTAATGAAAAACTGTTTTTT
CASSLAGLKGANEKLFF
>TRBJ2-1|TRBD1|many|TRBV7-3
TGTGCCAGCAGTTGGGGACAGGGATACAATGAGCAGTTCTTC
CASSWGQGYNEQFF
>TRBJ2-1|TRBD2|.|TRBV19
TGTGCCAGTGCCCTAGCGGGGGGCCTGGATGAGCAGTTCTTC
CASALAGGLDEQFF
>TRBJ1-4|.|.|TRBV27
TGTGCCACCAGTTTGGGGAAGGGGAATGAAAAACTGTTTTTT
CATSLGKGNEKLFF
>TRBJ2-6|.|.|TRBV19
TGTGCCAGTAGTATCGGGGGACGAAGCTCTGGGGCCAACGTCCTGACTTTC
CASSIGGRSSGANVLTF
>TRBJ2-5|TRBD2|many|TRBV7-6
TGTGCCAGCAGCATTACTAGCGGGGGGCAAGAGACCCAGTACTTC
CASSITSGGQETQYF
>TRBJ2-5|.|few|TRBV12-3/TRBV12-4
TGTGCCAGCAGTTTATCGGGGTTTGAGACCCAGTACTTC
CASSLSGFETQYF
>TRBJ2-1|.|.|TRBV6-2/TRBV6-3
TGTGCCAGCTCGGGACACCTATTCAATGAGCAGTTCTTC
CASSGHLFNEQFF
>TRBJ2-1|.|.|TRBV9
TGTGCCAGCAGCGTATCTTATTACAATGAGCAGTTCTTC
CASSVSYYNEQFF
>TRBJ2-5|TRBD1|.|TRBV6-1
TGTGCCAGCAGCCTGACAGGGGGCTGGGAGACCCAGTACTTC
CASSLTGGWETQYF
>TRBJ2-1|.|many|TRBV7-9
TGTGCCAGCAGCCCTGGGGTTTCCTACAATGAGCAGTTCTTC
CASSPGVSYNEQFF
>TRBJ2-1|TRBD2|.|TRBV5-1
TGCGCCAGCAGACCTCTCGGACTAGCGGGGGAGCAGTTCTTC
CASRPLGLAGEQFF
>TRBJ1-2|TRBD1|.|TRBV27
TGTGCCAGCAGGAAGACAGGGGCCATTTATGGCTACACCTTC
CASRKTGAIYGYTF
>TRBJ2-3|.|many|TRBV7-2
TGTGCCAGCAGCTTAGCTATCCTCACAGATACGCAGTATTTT
CASSLAILTDTQYF
>TRBJ2-1|TRBD1|.|TRBV7-6
TGTGCCAGCAGCTTAGGTGTGGACAGGGGCTACAATGAGCAGTTCTTC
CASSLGVDRGYNEQFF
>TRBJ1-5|TRBD1|few|TRBV19
TGTGCCAGTAAAGATGTTGGACAGGGAAATCAGCCCCAGCATTTT
CASKDVGQGNQPQHF
>TRBJ1-2|.|few|TRBV7-2
TGTGCCAGCAGCTTAGGGCAGGAGGGCTACACCTTC
CASSLGQEGYTF
>TRBJ2-6|TRBD2|few|TRBV5-4
TGTGCCAGCAGCCCTATGACTAGCGGGGGAACCGGGGCCAACGTCCTGACTTTC
CASSPMTSGGTGANVLTF
>TRBJ1-1|.|few|TRBV6-5
TGTGCCAGCAGTTACTCGGACAGCAACACTGAAGCTTTCTTT
CASSYSDSNTEAFF
>TRBJ2-7|TRBD2|.|TRBV2
TGTGCCAGCAGTCTTTTTAGAAGCGGGGGGGCCCCTTACGGTGAGCAGTACTTC
CASSLFRSGGAPYGEQYF
>TRBJ2-1|.|few|TRBV6-1
TGTGCCAGCAGTGGACTGGGTCCCAATGAGCAGTTCTTC
CASSGLGPNEQFF
>TRBJ2-5|.|.|TRBV12-3/TRBV12-4
TGTGCCAGCAGCGTACCGGGCCGAGAAGAGACCCAGTACTTC
CASSVPGREETQYF
>TRBJ1-2|.|few|TRBV7-6
TGTGCCAGCAGCGGACGCAGGGATAACTATGGCTACACCTTC
CASSGRRDNYGYTF
>TRBJ2-1|.|few|TRBV28
TGTGCCAGCAGTTCAGTCGAGAGCTCCTACAATGAGCAGTTCTTC
CASSSVESSYNEQFF
>TRBJ1-1|.|few|TRBV6-6
TGTGCCACCCCGTATCAGGGTTTGAACACTGAAGCTTTCTTT
CATPYQGLNTEAFF
>TRBJ2-1|.|many|TRBV7-9
TGTGCCAGCAGCTTGGGCGGGCCTCCCCGGAATGAGCAGTTCTTC
CASSLGGPPRNEQFF
>TRBJ2-5|.|few|TRBV7-8
TGTGCCAGCAGCTCCCCACTGGCGGAAGAGACCCAGTACTTC
CASSSPLAEETQYF
>TRBJ1-1|.|.|TRBV28
TGTGCCTCTCTCGGGGGTCGCACTGAAGCTTTCTTT
CASLGGRTEAFF
>TRBJ2-3|.|.|TRBV9
TGTGCCAGCAGCGTAGCTACTGTGATGGACGGATCCACAGATACGCAGTATTTT
CASSVATVMDGSTDTQYF
>TRBJ2-2|.|.|TRBV19
TGTGCCAGTAGTTTCCGGGACCCCGGTGGCGGGGAGCTGTTTTTT
CASSFRDPGGGELFF
>TRBJ1-5|.|many|TRBV7-2
TGTGCCAGCAGCTTAGCGATAAGCAATCAGCCCCAGCATTTT
CASSLAISNQPQHF
>TRBJ1-5|.|few|TRBV12-3/TRBV12-4
TGTGCCAGCAGTTTATGGGGTAGAGATCAGCCCCAGCATTTT
CASSLWGRDQPQHF
>TRBJ1-6|.|.|TRBV20-1
TGCAGTGCTAGAGATCTACGACAGGCTAGCTCCTATAATTCACCCCTCCACTTT
CSARDLRQASSYNSPLHF
>TRBJ2-7|.|few|TRBV6-6
TGTGCCAGCAGTTACTCGAGCAACGAGCAGTACTTC
CASSYSSNEQYF
>TRBJ1-2|.|once|TRBV14
TGTGCCAGCAGCCAAGCCGGAGGGTACTATGGCTACACCTTC
CASSQAGGYYGYTF
>TRBJ1-1|.|few|TRBV7-6
TGTGCCAGCAGCTTTGGGGGACAGAACACTGAAGCTTTCTTT
CASSFGGQNTEAFF
>TRBJ2-3|.|many|TRBV7-8
TGTGCCAGCAGCTTAGAAGGGTGGGATACGCAGTATTTT
CASSLEGWDTQYF
>TRBJ2-3|TRBD2|many|TRBV4-1
TGCGCCAGCAGCAGCGGGTACCAGCGGGGGGGCACAGATACGCAGTATTTT
CASSSGYQRGGTDTQYF
>TRBJ1-1|.|few|TRBV27
TGTGCCAGCAGTTTAGCCGGGCCTCGACTTAAGAACACTGAAGCTTTCTTT
CASSLAGPRLKNTEAFF
>TRBJ2-6|TRBD1|few|TRBV27
TGTGCCAGCAGGGGGGACAGGTCTTTGAGGGGGGCCAACGTCCTGACTTTC
CASRGDRSLRGANVLTF
>TRBJ2-5|TRBD2|few|TRBV7-7
TGTGCTAGCAGCCCAACTAGCGGGGGGAGTCAAGAGACCCAGTACTTC
CASSPTSGGSQETQYF
>TRBJ2-7|TRBD1|few|TRBV7-9
TGTGCCAGCAGCTCAGCGGACAGGGGGCCCAACGAGCAGTACTTC
CASSSADRGPNEQYF
>TRBJ1-2|TRBD1|.|TRBV12-3/TRBV12-4
TGTGCCAGCGATACACCAGGACAGGGGGCCAACTATGGCTACACCTTC
CASDTPGQGANYGYTF
>TRBJ2-3|TRBD2|.|TRBV9
TGTGCCAGCAGCGTAGGACTAGCGGGGGGCCCTTTCTGGTACTTAGGAACGCAGTATTTT
CASSVGLAGGPFWYLGTQYF
>TRBJ1-1|.|many|TRBV7-9
TGTGCCAGCAGCCCAGCCCGGCATCTGAACACTGAAGCTTTCTTT
CASSPARHLNTEAFF
>TRBJ1-1|.|many|TRBV7-8
TGTGCCAGCAGCTCCCAGGTGGGGAACACTGAAGCTTTCTTT
CASSSQVGNTEAFF
>TRBJ1-5|TRBD1|.|TRBV27
TGTGCCAGCAGTTCTACCCGGACAGGGAAATTTAATCAGCCCCAGCATTTT
CASSSTRTGKFNQPQHF
>TRBJ1-1|.|.|TRBV19
TGTGCCAGTACCAGAGGCCTCACTGAAGCTTTCTTT
CASTRGLTEAFF
>TRBJ2-1|TRBD2|.|TRBV15
TGTGCCACCAGGCAAGCGGGGGCCCCCTACAATGAGCAGTTCTTC
CATRQAGAPYNEQFF